This TCR beta chain was retrieved from a study of blood T cells in healthy people across ages. Study-level background: Template switching picked up about one barcoded beta molecule for each two T cells. General observations from the study: Long-lived donors exceeded aged donors in naive CD4+ cells and diversity. Leaving the PBMCs unsorted stopped any conclusive comparison of naive versus antigen-experienced cells.

CDR3 length: 14 residues. V dropped 3 bases and J dropped 4; count of bases not matched to a gene: 3. Germline V gene lookup returns CDR1 SGDLS and CDR2 YYNGEE. Healthy individuals of Caucasian origin from Russia, aged roughly 6 to 100, served as donors. Using a J-beta primer mix together with a sample-barcoded 5' primer, a second PCR was run for roughly 7 to 12 cycles. TCRdb itself ran the 5' RACE reads through MiXCR, one entry per CDR3 protein. This sample has some 370,000 distinct CDR3 sequences, with about 52% found just once. Comments on this clonotype: Its antigen is not identified.

The clonotype originates from a man in his sixties in good health. V is TRBV9 and J is TRBJ2-1, with 8 bases aligning to TRBD2. The sequenced material came from blood. CDR3 nucleotide sequence: TGTGCCAGCAGCGCCGGACTAGCTTACAATGAGCAGTTCTTC. Its protein product is CASSAGLAYNEQFF.